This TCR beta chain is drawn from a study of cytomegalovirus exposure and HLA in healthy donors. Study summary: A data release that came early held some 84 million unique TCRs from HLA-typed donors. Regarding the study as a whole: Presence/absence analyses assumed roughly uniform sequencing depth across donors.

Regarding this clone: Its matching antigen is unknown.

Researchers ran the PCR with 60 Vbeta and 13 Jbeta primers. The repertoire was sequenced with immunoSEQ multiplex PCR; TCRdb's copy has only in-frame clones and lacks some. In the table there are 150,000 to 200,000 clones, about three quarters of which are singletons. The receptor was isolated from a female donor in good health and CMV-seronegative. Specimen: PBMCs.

CDR3 DNA: TGTGCCAGCAGCCAGGACAGAGCCCCCTACGAGCAGTACTTC. This encodes CASSQDRAPYEQYF. The V gene is TRBV6-5, the J gene TRBJ2-7; the D gene is possibly TRBD1 (6 bases). CDR3 length equals 14 residues. Trimming pared 6 bases from V and 2 bases from J, leaving 14 bases between. Germline V CDR1 and CDR2: MNHEY, SVGAGI.